This T cell receptor beta chain was recorded in a study of blood T cell repertoires in COVID-19. Across the study: Material from acute and convalescent COVID-19 was sourced from the United States, Italy and Spain. PBMCs, B-cell-depleted T cells, or T cells were the source of the cDNA or gDNA that made up the material.

In the authors' workflow: Estimation of nucleated cell counts relied on the amplification of reference gene primers. Profiled with immunoSEQ multiplex PCR; TCRdb holds only in-frame clones, not every one. V and J calls and clone size are as listed in that table; D and trimming were resolved from the DNA. The sample lists approximately 260,000 clones, roughly 88% seen once, with roughly 11% in the top ten. The CDR3 is made up of 15 amino acids. Germline CDR1 MGHRA, CDR2 YSYEKL. Trimming removed 4 bases from V and 6 bases from J; junction bases left unmatched: 8. The specimen sequenced was peripheral blood. The chain is built from TRBV4-1 and TRBJ2-3; 9 positions agree with TRBD1. The sequence derives from a woman aged 70-85 years with acute or convalescent COVID-19. This chain's CDR3 is CASSRAGQGLDTQYF. CDR3 bases: TGCGCCAGCAGCCGAGCGGGACAGGGCCTCGATACGCAGTATTTT.